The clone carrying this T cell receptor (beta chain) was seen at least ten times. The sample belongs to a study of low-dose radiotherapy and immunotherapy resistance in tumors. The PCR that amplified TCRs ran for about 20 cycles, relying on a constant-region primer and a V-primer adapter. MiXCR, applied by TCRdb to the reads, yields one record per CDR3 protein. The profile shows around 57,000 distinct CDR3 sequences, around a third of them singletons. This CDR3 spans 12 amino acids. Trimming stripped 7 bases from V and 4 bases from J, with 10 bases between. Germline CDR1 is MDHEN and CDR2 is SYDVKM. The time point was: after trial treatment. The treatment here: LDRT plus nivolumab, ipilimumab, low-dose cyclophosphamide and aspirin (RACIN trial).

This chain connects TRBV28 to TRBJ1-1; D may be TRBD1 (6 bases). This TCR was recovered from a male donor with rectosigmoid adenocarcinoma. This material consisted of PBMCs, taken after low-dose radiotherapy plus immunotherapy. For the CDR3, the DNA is TGTGCCAGCAACCAGGGGATCACTGAAGCTTTCTTT. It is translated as CASNQGITEAFF.